This is a list of T cell receptor beta chains from one sample in a study of cytomegalovirus exposure and HLA in healthy donors. The repertoire was sequenced with immunoSEQ multiplex PCR; TCRdb's copy has only in-frame clones and lacks some. The sample records approximately 120,000 clones, about 81% being singletons. Material for sequencing was PBMCs. The receptors stem from a woman in her 30s in good health and CMV-seronegative. The CDR3 runs from the conserved cysteine through the conserved F or W.

V gene	J gene	CDR3 protein
TRBV9	TRBJ2-2	CASSVGGLGELFF
TRBV4-1	TRBJ2-5	CASSRMLLAGDNWYQETQYF
TRBV11-2	TRBJ2-5	CASSRRLAAVETQYF
TRBV25-1	TRBJ2-4	CASSEYQGAKNIQYF
TRBV5-4	TRBJ2-5	CASSLAPGTGQETQYF
TRBV7-6	TRBJ1-1	CASSSPGGNTEAFF
TRBV4-2	TRBJ2-7	CASSRTGNYEQYF
TRBV11-3	TRBJ1-1	CASSLSRGIGTEAFF
TRBV12-5	TRBJ1-4	CASAQVEGRPEKLFF
TRBV9	TRBJ2-3	CASSVRELGTDTQYF
TRBV6-1	TRBJ1-3	CASRPGTGSGNTIYF
TRBV11-2	TRBJ2-7	CASSLHGSGVYEQYF
TRBV6-5	TRBJ1-3	CASIPVSRYTIYF
TRBV5-1	TRBJ2-1	CASSLEIGGLYNEQFF
TRBV11-3	TRBJ2-1	CASRSRQGMDEQFF
TRBV18	TRBJ2-7	CASSPPGGVRTASYEQYF
TRBV5-1	TRBJ1-2	CASSTDRVGYTF
TRBV4-2	TRBJ2-7	CASSHNRDSSYEQYF
TRBV5-1	TRBJ2-2	CASSFHRGDTGELFF
TRBV7-8	TRBJ2-1	CASSPSQGRGNEQFF
TRBV11-3	TRBJ2-3	CASSAQGLLGTDTQYF
TRBV25-1	TRBJ1-4	CASSGGSRSYNEKLFF
TRBV5-1	TRBJ2-1	CASSPREGGGNEQFF
TRBV9	TRBJ2-7	CASSVGQGAEQYF
TRBV9	TRBJ1-1	CASSPRLMNTEAFF
TRBV2	TRBJ2-3	CASTRLVSTDTQYF
TRBV11-2	TRBJ2-1	CASSLGHQVNEQFF
TRBV4-1	TRBJ1-6	CASSQEMPPPGDRNSPLHF
TRBV11-3	TRBJ2-1	CASSWTGGSYNEQFF
TRBV7-9	TRBJ1-1	CASSFGPAGETEAFF
TRBV4-1	TRBJ2-3	CASSRGLADTTDTQYF
TRBV6-1	TRBJ1-1	CASSDIHMGLQGTEAFF
TRBV19	TRBJ2-2	CASSVFGRQGRTGELFF
TRBV7-9	TRBJ2-5	CASSRDSQETQYF
TRBV11-3	TRBJ2-7	CASSPRQGAGEQYF
TRBV7-2	TRBJ2-2	CASSVDSSNTGELFF
TRBV5-6	TRBJ2-3	CASSLAVRAGGPDTQYF
TRBV4-2	TRBJ2-7	CASSQGLAGGTYEQYF
TRBV7-2	TRBJ1-5	CASSPDRGRSQPQHF
TRBV30	TRBJ2-7	CAWSVDRDYEQYF